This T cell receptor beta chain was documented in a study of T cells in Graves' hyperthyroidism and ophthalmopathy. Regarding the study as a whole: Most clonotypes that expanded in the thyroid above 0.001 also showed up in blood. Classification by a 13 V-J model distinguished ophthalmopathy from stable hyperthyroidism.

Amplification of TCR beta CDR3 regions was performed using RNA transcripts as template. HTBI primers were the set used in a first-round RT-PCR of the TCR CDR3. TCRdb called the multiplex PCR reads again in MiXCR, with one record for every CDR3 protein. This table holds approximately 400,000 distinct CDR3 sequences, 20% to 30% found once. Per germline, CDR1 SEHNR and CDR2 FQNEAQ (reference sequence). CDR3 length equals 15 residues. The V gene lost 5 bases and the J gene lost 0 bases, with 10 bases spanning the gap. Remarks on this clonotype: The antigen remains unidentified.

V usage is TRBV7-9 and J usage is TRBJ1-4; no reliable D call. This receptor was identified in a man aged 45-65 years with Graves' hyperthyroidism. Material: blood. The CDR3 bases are TGTGCCAGCAGCACCGGACCCGCAACTAATGAAAAACTGTTTTTT. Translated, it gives CASSTGPATNEKLFF.